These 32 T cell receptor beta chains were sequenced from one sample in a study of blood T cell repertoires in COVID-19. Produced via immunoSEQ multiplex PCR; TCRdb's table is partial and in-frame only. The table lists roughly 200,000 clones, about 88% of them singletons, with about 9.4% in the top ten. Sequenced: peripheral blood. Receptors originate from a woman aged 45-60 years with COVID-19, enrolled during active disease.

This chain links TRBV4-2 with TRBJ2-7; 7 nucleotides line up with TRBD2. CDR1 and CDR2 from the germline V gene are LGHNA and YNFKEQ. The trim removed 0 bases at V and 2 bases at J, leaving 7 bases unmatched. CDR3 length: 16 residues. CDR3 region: CASSQDLLASPYEQYF. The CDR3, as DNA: TGTGCCAGCAGCCAAGATCTACTAGCGTCCCCCTACGAGCAGTACTTC.

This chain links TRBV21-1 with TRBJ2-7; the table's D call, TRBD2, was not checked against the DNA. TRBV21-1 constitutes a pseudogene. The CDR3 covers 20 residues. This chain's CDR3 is CASSKGGGTGEGPPPYEQYV. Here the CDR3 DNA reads TGTGCCAGCAGCAAAGGTGGTGGAACCGGGGAGGGCCCCCCACCCTACGAGCAGTACGTC.

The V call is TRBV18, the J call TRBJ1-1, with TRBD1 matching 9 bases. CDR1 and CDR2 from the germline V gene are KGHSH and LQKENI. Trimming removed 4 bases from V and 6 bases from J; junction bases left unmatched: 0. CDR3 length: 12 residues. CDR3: CASSRDRAEAFF. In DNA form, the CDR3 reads TGTGCCAGCTCACGGGACAGGGCTGAAGCTTTCTTT. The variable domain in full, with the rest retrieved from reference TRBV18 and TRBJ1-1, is NAGVMQNPRHLVRRRGQEARLRCSPMKGHSHVYWYRQLPEEGLKFMVYLQKENIIDESGMPKERFSAEFPKEGPSILRIQQVVRGDSAAYFCASSRDRAEAFFGQGTRLTVV.

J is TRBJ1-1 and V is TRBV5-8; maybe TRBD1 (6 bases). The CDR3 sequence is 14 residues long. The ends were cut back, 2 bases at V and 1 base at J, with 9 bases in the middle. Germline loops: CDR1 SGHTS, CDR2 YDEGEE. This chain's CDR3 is CASSFPTGNTEAFF. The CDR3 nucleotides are TGTGCCAGCAGCTTCCCGACAGGGAACACTGAAGCTTTCTTT.

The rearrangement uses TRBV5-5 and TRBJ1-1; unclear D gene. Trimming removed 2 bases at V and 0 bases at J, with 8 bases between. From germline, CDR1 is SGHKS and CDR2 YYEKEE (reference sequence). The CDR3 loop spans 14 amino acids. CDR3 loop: CASSLSQLNTEAFF. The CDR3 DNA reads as TGTGCCAGCAGCTTATCACAATTGAACACTGAAGCTTTCTTT.

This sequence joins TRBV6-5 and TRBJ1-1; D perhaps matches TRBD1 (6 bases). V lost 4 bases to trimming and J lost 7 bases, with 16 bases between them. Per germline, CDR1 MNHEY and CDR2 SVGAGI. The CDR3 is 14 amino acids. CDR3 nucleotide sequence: TGTGCCAGCAGTTTTAGGGGGAGCTCACTTGAAGCTTTCTTT. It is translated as CASSFRGSSLEAFF.

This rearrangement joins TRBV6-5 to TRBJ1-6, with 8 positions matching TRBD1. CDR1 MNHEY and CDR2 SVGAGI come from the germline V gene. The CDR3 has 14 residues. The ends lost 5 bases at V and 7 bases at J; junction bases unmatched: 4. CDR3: CASSLGQANSPLHF. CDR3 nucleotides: TGTGCCAGCAGTCTGGGACAGGCGAATTCACCCCTCCACTTT.

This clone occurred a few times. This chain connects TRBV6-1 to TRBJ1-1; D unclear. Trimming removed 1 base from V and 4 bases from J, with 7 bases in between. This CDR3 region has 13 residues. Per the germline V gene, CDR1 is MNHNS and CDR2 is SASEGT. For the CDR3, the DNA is TGTGCCAGCAGTGAAGTTCTGAGCACTGAAGCTTTCTTT. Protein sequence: CASSEVLSTEAFF.

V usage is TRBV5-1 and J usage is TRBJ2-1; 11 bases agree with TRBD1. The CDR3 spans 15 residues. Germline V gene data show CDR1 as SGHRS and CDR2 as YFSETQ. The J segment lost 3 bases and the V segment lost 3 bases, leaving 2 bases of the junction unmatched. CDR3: CASSSGTGGYNEQFF. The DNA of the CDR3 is TGCGCCAGCAGCTCCGGGACAGGGGGCTACAATGAGCAGTTCTTC.

CDR3 sequence: CASSIKGQGSYEQYF. CDR3 sequence (DNA): TGTGCCAGTAGTATTAAGGGACAGGGCTCCTACGAGCAGTACTTC. The V call is TRBV19, the J call TRBJ2-7; TRBD1 matches at 9 bases. V shed 3 bases, J shed 0 bases, and the junction held 3 bases outside the gene matches. Germline V gene sequence: CDR1 LNHDA, CDR2 SQIVND (reference sequence). This CDR3 is 15 amino acids long. Full variable domain (remainder filled in from reference TRBV19 and TRBJ2-7): DGGITQSPKYLFRKEGQNVTLSCEQNLNHDAMYWYRQDPGQGLRLIYYSQIVNDFQKGDIAEGYSVSREKKESFPLTVTSAQKNPTAFYLCASSIKGQGSYEQYFGPGTRLTVT.

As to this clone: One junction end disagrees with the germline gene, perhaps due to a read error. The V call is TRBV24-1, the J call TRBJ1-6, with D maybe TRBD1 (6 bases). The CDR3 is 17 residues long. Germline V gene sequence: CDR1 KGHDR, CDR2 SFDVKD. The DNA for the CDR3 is TGTGCCACCAGTGATTATCCGGGACACCTGGTAATTCACCCCCCCCACTTT. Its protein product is CATSDYPGHLVIHPPHF.

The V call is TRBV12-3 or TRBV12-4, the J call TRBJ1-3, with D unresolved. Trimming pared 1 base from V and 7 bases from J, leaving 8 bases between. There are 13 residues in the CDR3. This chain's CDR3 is CASSLGPRNTIYF. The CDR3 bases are TGTGCCAGCAGTTTAGGCCCCCGGAACACCATATATTTT.

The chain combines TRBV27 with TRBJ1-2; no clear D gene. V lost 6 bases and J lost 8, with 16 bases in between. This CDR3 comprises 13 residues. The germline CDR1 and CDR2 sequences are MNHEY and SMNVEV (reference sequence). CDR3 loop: CASSDNGYRGYTF. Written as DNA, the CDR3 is TGTGCCAGCAGCGATAACGGGTATCGGGGCTACACCTTC.

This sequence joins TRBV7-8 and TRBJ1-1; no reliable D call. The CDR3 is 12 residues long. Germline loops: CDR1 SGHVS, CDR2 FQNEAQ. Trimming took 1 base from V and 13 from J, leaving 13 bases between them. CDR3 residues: CASSLDGTGSFF. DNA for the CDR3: TGTGCCAGCAGCTTAGACGGAACCGGGAGTTTCTTT.

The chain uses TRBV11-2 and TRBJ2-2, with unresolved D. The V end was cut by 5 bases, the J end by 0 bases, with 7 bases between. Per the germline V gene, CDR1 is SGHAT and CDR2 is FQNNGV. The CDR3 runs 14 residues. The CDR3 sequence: CASSPPANTGELFF. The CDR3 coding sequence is TGTGCCAGCAGCCCTCCGGCGAACACCGGGGAGCTGTTTTTT.

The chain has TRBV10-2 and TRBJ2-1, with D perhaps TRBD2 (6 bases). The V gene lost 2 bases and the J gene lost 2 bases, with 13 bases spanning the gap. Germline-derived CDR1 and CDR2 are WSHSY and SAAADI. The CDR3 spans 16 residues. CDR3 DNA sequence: TGCGCCAGCAGTGAGATGGGTGGCGGGGCCTACAATGAGCAGTTCTTC. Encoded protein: CASSEMGGGAYNEQFF.

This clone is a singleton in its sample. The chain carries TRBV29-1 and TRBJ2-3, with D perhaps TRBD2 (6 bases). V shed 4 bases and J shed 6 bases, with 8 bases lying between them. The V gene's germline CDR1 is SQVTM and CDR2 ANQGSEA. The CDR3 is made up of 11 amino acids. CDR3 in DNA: TGCAGCGTTGCGGAGGGCGATACGCAGTATTTT. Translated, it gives CSVAEGDTQYF.

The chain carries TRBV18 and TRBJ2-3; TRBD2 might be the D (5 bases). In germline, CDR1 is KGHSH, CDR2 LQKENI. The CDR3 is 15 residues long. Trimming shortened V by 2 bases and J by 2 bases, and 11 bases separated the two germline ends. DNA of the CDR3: TGTGCCAGCTCACCAGAAACGGGGTTCACAGATACGCAGTATTTT. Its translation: CASSPETGFTDTQYF.

In nucleotides, the CDR3 is TGTGCCAGCAGTTTTTTGAGCGGGTTCACGGAAGCTTTCTTT. This encodes CASSFLSGFTEAFF. The chain has TRBV28 and TRBJ1-1; D uncertain. Trimming removed 3 bases from V and 8 bases from J, with 16 bases in between. CDR1 and CDR2 from the germline V gene are MDHEN and SYDVKM. The length of the CDR3 is 14 residues.

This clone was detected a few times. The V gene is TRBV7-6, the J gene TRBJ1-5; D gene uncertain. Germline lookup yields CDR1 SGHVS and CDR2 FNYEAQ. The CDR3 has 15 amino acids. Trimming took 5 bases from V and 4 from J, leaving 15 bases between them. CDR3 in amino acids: CASSLDGIGNQPQHF. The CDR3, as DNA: TGTGCCAGCAGCCTGGACGGGATAGGGAATCAGCCCCAGCATTTT.

The CDR3 nucleotides are TGTGCCAGCAGTCTGTGGACAGGGAACAGGCTCTACGAGCAGTACTTC. It specifies CASSLWTGNRLYEQYF. The chain has TRBV27 and TRBJ2-7; 8 positions match TRBD1. This CDR3 has 16 residues. From germline, CDR1 is MNHEY and CDR2 SMNVEV (reference sequence). The junction had 12 bases not matched to a gene; V was cut back by 5 bases and J by 3 bases.

This CDR3 reads CASSSGLPYQETQYF. In nucleotides, the CDR3 is TGTGCCAGCAGCTCCGGACTGCCGTACCAAGAGACCCAGTACTTC. The chain joins TRBV5-4 to TRBJ2-5, with D tentatively TRBD2 (5 bases). CDR1 SGHNT and CDR2 YYREEE come from the germline V gene (reference sequence). With 3 bases removed from V and 0 bases from J, the gap between germline ends came to 12 bases. The length of the CDR3 is 15 residues.

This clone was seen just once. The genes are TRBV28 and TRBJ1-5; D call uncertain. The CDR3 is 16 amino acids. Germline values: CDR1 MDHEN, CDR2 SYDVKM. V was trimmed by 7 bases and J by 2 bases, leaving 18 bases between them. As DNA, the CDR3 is TGTGCCAGCACCCTAGGGCTTCGCGGGGGCAATCAGCCCCAGCATTTT. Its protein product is CASTLGLRGGNQPQHF. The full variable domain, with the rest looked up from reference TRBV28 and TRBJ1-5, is DVKVTQSSRYLVKRTGEKVFLECVQDMDHENMFWYRQDPGLGLRLIYFSYDVKMKEKGDIPEGYSVSREKKERFSLILESASTNQTSMYLCASTLGLRGGNQPQHFGDGTRLSIL.

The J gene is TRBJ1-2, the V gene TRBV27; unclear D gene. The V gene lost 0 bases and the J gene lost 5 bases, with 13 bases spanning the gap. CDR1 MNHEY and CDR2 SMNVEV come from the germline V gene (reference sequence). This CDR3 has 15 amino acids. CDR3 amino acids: CASSLSSASTYGYTF. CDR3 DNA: TGTGCCAGCAGTTTATCGTCGGCTAGCACTTATGGCTACACCTTC.

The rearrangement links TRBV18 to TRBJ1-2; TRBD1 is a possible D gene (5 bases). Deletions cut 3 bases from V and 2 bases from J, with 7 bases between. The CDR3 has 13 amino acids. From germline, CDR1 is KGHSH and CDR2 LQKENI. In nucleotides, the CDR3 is TGTGCCAGCTCACCTTCAGGGAACTATGGCTACACCTTC. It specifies CASSPSGNYGYTF. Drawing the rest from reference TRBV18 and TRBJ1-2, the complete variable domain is NAGVMQNPRHLVRRRGQEARLRCSPMKGHSHVYWYRQLPEEGLKFMVYLQKENIIDESGMPKERFSAEFPKEGPSILRIQQVVRGDSAAYFCASSPSGNYGYTFGSGTRLTVV.

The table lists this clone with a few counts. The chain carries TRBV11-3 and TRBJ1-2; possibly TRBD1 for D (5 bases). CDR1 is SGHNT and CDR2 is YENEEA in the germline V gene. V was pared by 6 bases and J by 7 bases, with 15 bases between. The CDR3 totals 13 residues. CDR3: CASRPGGGGGYTF. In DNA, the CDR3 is TGTGCCAGCAGACCCGGCGGGGGAGGTGGCTACACCTTC. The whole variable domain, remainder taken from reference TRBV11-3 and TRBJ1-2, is EAGVVQSPRYKIIEKKQPVAFWCNPISGHNTLYWYLQNLGQGPELLIRYENEEAVDDSQLPKDRFSAERLKGVDSTLKIQPAELGDSAVYLCASRPGGGGGYTFGSGTRLTVV.

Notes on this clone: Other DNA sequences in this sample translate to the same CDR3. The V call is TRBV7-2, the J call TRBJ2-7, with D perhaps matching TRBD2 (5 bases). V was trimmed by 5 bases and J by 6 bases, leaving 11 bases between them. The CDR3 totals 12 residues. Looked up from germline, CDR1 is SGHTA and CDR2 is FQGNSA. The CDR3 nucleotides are TGTGCCAGCAGCCCGGGATGGGCCGAGCAGTACTTC. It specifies CASSPGWAEQYF.

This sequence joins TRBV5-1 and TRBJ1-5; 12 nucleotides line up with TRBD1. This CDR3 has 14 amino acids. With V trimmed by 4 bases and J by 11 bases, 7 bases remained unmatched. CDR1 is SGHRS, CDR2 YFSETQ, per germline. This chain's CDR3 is CASSPGTGGESQHF. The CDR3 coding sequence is TGCGCCAGCAGCCCCGGGACAGGGGGCGAGTCCCAGCATTTT.

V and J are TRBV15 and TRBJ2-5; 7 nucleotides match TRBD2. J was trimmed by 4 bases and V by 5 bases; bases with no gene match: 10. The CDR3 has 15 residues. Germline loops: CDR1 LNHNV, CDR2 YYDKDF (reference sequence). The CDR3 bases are TGTGCCACCAGCGGACGGACGGGGGGTCGAGAGACCCAGTACTTC. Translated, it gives CATSGRTGGRETQYF.

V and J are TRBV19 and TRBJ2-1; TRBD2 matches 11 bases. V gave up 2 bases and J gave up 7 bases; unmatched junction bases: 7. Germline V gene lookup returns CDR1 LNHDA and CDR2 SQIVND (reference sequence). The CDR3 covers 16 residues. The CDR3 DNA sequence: TGTGCCAGTAGTATATCCTCTAGCGGGGGGCGAAATGAGCAGTTCTTC. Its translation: CASSISSSGGRNEQFF.

For the CDR3, the DNA is TGCGCCAGCAGCCTATTAGCGGGGGCCTCCTACAATGAGCAGTTCTTC. The encoded protein is CASSLLAGASYNEQFF. The rearrangement links TRBV5-1 to TRBJ2-1, with 9 bases identical to TRBD2. Germline CDR1 is SGHRS and CDR2 is YFSETQ. The CDR3 has 16 residues. The ends lost 4 bases at V and 0 bases at J; junction bases unmatched: 5.

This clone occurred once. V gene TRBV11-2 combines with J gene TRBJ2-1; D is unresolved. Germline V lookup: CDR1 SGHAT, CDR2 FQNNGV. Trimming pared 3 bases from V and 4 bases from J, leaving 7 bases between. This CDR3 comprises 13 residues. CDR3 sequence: CASSFDSYNEQFF. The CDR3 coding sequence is TGTGCCAGCAGCTTCGACTCTTACAATGAGCAGTTCTTC.